This entry is about one T cell receptor beta chain. Germline loops: CDR1 LNHNV, CDR2 YYDKDF (reference sequence). This CDR3 is 17 amino acids long. Trimming pared 5 bases from V and 3 bases from J, leaving 23 bases between. These data belong to a study of shared clonotypes between healthy human individuals. Assay: immunoSEQ multiplex PCR; the TCRdb copy retains only in-frame clones and omits some. Here the sample spans millions of clones, over 90% being singletons. Sample: naive CD4+ T cells from PBMCs. This sample's subset: CD45RA+ positively selected. The source of this sequence is a man younger than 35 in good health. Some clones in this sample may be carry-over from other donors' samples. The chain combines TRBV15 with TRBJ2-7, with D perhaps TRBD2 (5 bases). CDR3 coding DNA: TGTGCCACCAGCGGAGGCGGTAGGGCTGTCTCAGACTACGAGCAGTACTTC. Its protein product is CATSGGGRAVSDYEQYF.